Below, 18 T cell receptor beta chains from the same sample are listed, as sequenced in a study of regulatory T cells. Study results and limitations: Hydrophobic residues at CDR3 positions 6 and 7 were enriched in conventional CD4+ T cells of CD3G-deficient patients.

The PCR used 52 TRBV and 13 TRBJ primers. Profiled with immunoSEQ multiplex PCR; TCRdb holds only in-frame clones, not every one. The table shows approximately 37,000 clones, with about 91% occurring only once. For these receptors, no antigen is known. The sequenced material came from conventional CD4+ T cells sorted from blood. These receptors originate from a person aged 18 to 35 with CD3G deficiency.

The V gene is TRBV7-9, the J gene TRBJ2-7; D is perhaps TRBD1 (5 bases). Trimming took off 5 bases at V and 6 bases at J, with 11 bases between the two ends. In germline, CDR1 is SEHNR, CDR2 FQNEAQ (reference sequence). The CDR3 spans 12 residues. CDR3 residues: CASSQGLGEQYF. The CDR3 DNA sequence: TGTGCCAGCAGCCAGGGATTAGGCGAGCAGTACTTC.

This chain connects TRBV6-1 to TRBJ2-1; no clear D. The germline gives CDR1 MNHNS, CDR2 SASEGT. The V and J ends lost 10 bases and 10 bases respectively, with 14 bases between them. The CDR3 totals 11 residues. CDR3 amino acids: CATDNQREQFF. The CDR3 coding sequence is TGTGCCACCGACAACCAGAGGGAGCAGTTCTTC.

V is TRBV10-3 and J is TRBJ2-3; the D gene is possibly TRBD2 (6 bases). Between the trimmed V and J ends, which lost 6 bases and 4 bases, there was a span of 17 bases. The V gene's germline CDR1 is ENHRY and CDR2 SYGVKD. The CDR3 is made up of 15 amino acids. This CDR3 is CAISRTTREADTQYF. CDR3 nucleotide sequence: TGTGCCATCAGCAGGACCACCAGGGAGGCAGATACGCAGTATTTT.

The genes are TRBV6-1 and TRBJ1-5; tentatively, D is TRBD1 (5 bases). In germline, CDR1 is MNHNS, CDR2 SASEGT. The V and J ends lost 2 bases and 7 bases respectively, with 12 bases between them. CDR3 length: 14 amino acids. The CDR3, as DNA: TGTGCCAGCAGTGAACGCGGGGGAGGACAGCCCCAGCATTTT. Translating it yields CASSERGGGQPQHF.

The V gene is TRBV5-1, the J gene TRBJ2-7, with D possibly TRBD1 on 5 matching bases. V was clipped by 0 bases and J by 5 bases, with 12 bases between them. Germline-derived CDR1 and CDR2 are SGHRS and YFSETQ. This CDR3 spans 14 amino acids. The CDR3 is CASSLDPGIDEQYF. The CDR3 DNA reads TGCGCCAGCAGCTTGGATCCAGGGATCGACGAGCAGTACTTC.

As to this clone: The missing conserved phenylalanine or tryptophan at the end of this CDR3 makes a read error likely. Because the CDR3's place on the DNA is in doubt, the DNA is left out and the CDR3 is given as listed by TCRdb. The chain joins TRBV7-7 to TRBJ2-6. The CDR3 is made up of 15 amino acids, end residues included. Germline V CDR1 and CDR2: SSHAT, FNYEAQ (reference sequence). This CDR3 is CASSVSPKCHKVGPL.

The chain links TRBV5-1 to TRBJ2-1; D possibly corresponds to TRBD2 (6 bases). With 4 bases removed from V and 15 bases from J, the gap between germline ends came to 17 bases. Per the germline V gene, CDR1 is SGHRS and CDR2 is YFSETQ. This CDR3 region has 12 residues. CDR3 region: CASSTGRGTVFF. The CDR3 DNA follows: TGCGCCAGCAGCACCGGCCGGGGGACGGTGTTCTTC. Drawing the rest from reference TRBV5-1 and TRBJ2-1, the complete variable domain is KAGVTQTPRYLIKTRGQQVTLSCSPISGHRSVSWYQQTPGQGLQFLFEYFSETQRNKGNFPGRFSGRQFSNSRSEMNVSTLELGDSALYLCASSTGRGTVFFGPGTRLTVL.

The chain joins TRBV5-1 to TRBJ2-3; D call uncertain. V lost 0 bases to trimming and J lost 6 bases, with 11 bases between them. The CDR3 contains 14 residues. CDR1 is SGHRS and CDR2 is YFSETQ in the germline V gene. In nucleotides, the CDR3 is TGCGCCAGCAGCTTGGGGGATACCAAGGATACGCAGTATTTT. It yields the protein CASSLGDTKDTQYF.

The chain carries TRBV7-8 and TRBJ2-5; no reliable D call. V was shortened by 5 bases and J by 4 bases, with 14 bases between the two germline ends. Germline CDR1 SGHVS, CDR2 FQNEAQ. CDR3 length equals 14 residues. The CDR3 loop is CASSPTARGETQYF. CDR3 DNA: TGTGCCAGCAGCCCCACCGCCCGAGGAGAGACCCAGTACTTC.

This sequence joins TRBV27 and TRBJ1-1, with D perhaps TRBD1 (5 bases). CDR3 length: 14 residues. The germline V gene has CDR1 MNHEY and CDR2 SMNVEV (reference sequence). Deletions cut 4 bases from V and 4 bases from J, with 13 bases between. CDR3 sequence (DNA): TGTGCCAGCAGTTCCGGGGCCGGGGGCACTGAAGCTTTCTTT. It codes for CASSSGAGGTEAFF.

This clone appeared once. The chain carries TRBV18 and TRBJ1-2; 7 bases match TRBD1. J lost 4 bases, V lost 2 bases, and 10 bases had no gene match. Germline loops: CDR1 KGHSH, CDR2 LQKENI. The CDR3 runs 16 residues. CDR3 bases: TGTGCCAGCTCACCAACCGGTGCAGGGGGTGGCTATGGCTACACCTTC. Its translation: CASSPTGAGGGYGYTF. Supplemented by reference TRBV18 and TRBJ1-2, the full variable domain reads NAGVMQNPRHLVRRRGQEARLRCSPMKGHSHVYWYRQLPEEGLKFMVYLQKENIIDESGMPKERFSAEFPKEGPSILRIQQVVRGDSAAYFCASSPTGAGGGYGYTFGSGTRLTVV.

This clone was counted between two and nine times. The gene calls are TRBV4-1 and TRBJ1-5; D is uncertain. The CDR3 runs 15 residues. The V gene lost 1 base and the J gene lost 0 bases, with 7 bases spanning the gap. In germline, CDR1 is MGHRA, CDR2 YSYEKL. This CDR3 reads CASSQAPDSNQPQHF. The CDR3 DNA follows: TGCGCCAGCAGCCAAGCGCCAGATAGCAATCAGCCCCAGCATTTT.

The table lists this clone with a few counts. For the CDR3, the DNA is TGTGCCAGCAGTGTAGGGACAGATTTGAACACCGGGGAGCTGTTTTTT. Residues: CASSVGTDLNTGELFF. The V and J genes are TRBV28 and TRBJ2-2; TRBD1 aligns across 7 bases. This CDR3 spans 16 amino acids. The ends lost 5 bases at V and 1 base at J; junction bases unmatched: 7. Germline assignment: CDR1 MDHEN and CDR2 SYDVKM.

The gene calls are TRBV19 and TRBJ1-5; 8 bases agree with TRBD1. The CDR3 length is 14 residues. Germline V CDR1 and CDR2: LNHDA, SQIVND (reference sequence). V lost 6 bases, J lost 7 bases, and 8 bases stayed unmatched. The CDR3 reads CASSPGQARQPQHF. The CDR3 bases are TGTGCCAGTAGCCCGGGACAGGCCCGGCAGCCCCAGCATTTT.

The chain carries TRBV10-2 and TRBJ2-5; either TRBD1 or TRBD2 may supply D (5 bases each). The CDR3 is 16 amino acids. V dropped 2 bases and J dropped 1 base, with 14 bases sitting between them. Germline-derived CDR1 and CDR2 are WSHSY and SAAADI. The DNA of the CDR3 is TGCGCCAGCAGTGAGGACCCTCGGGGCATCCAAGAGACCCAGTACTTC. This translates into CASSEDPRGIQETQYF.

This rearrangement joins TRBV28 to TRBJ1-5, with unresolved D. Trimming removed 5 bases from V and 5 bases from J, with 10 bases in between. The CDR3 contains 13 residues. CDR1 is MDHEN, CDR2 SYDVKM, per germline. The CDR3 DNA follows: TGTGCCAGCAGTCCACTTCCGTATCAGCCCCAGCATTTT. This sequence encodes CASSPLPYQPQHF.

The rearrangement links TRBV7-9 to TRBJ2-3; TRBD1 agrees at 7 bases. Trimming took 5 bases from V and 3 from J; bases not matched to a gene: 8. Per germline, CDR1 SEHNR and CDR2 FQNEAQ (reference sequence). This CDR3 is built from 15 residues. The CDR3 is CASSTTTGNTDTQYF. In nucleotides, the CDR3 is TGTGCCAGCAGCACTACGACAGGGAATACAGATACGCAGTATTTT. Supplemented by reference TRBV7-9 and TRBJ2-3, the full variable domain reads DTGVSQNPRHKITKRGQNVTFRCDPISEHNRLYWYRQTLGQGPEFLTYFQNEAQLEKSRLLSDRFSAERPKGSFSTLEIQRTEQGDSAMYLCASSTTTGNTDTQYFGPGTRLTVL.

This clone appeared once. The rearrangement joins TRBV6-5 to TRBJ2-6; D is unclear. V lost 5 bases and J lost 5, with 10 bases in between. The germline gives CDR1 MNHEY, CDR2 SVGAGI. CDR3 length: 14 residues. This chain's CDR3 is CASSPEIRANVLTF. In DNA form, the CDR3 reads TGTGCCAGCAGTCCTGAGATTAGGGCCAACGTCCTGACTTTC.